This T cell receptor (beta chain) was sequenced in a study of cytomegalovirus exposure and HLA in healthy donors. Study-level results: The study put some 160 TCR beta chains on its list as cytomegalovirus-associated.

The CDR3 loop spans 15 amino acids. V lost 3 bases to trimming and J lost 5 bases, with 17 bases between them. Germline V gene sequence: CDR1 SGHDN, CDR2 FVKESK. With respect to this clone: Its antigen is undetermined.

TCRdb keeps only in-frame clones here, not all; method: immunoSEQ multiplex PCR. Counted here are 55,000 to 75,000 clones, 90% to 97% occurring once; the ten biggest clones make up 0.9% to 1.5%. The receptor comes from a woman under 30 in good health and CMV-seronegative. Sequenced: PBMCs. The rearrangement uses TRBV14 and TRBJ2-7; D may be TRBD2 (7 bases). The CDR3 DNA reads as TGTGCCAGCAGCCAGCGGGGGCGCGGTTTCGACGAGCAGTACTTC. It encodes CASSQRGRGFDEQYF.